This T cell receptor beta chain was found in a study of blood T cell repertoires in COVID-19. V was trimmed by 4 bases and J by 7 bases, leaving 14 bases between them. Germline CDR1 and CDR2: LGHDT and YNNKEL (reference sequence). CDR3 length equals 13 residues. Seattle participants joined during active infection and were tracked over time. The table came from immunoSEQ multiplex PCR; TCRdb's copy has only in-frame clones and leaves some out. This table has about 270,000 clones, 86% appearing once. What was sequenced was peripheral blood. The genes are TRBV3-1 (or the pseudogene TRBV3-2) and TRBJ2-7; D might be TRBD2 (5 bases). The receptor was derived from a woman in her 30s with COVID-19, enrolled during active disease. The CDR3 protein is CASSPGEREEQYF. CDR3 nucleotides: TGTGCCAGCAGCCCCGGGGAGAGGGAAGAGCAGTACTTC.